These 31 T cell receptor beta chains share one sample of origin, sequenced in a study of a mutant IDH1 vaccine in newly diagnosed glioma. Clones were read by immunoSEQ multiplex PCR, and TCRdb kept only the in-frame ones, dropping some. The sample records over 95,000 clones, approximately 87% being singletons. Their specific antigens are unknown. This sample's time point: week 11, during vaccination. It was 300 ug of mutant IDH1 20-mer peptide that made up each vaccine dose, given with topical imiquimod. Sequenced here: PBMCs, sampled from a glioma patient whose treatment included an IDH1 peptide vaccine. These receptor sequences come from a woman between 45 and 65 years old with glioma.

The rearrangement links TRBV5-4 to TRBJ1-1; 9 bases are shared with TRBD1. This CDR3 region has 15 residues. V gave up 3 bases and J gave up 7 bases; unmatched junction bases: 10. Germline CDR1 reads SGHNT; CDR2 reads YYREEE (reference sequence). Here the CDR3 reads CASSSPTGTGIEAFF. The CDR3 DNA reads TGTGCCAGCAGCTCACCAACCGGGACAGGGATTGAAGCTTTCTTT. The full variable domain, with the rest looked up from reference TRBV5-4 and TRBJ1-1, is ETGVTQSPTHLIKTRGQQVTLRCSSQSGHNTVSWYQQALGQGPQFIFQYYREEENGRGNFPPRFSGLQFPNYSSELNVNALELDDSALYLCASSSPTGTGIEAFFGQGTRLTVV.

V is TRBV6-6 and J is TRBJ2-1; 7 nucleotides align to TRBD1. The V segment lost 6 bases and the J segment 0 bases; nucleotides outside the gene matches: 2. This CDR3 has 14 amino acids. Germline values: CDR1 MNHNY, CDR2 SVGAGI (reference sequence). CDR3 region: CASSWDSSYNEQFF. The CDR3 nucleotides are TGTGCCAGCAGCTGGGACAGCTCCTACAATGAGCAGTTCTTC.

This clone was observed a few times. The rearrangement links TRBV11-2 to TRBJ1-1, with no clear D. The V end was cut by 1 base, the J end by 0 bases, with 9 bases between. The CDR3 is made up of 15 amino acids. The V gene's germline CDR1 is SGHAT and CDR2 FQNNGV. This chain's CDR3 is CASSLAVGMNTEAFF. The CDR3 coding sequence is TGTGCCAGCAGCTTAGCGGTAGGGATGAACACTGAAGCTTTCTTT. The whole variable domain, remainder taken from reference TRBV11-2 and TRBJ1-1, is EAGVAQSPRYKIIEKRQSVAFWCNPISGHATLYWYQQILGQGPKLLIQFQNNGVVDDSQLPKDRFSAERLKGVDSTLKIQPAKLEDSAVYLCASSLAVGMNTEAFFGQGTRLTVV.

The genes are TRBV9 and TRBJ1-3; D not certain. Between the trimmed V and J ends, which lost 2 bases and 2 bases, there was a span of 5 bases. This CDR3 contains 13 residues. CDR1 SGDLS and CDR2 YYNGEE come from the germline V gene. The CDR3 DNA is TGTGCCAGCAGCGTTAGGGCTGGAAACACCATATATTTT. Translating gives CASSVRAGNTIYF.

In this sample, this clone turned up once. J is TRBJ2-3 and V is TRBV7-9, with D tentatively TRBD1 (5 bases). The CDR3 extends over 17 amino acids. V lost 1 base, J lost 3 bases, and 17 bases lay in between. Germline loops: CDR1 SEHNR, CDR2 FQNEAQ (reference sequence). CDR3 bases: TGTGCCAGCAGCTTAGGGGGCCTGTCCTGGGGTACAGATACGCAGTATTTT. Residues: CASSLGGLSWGTDTQYF.

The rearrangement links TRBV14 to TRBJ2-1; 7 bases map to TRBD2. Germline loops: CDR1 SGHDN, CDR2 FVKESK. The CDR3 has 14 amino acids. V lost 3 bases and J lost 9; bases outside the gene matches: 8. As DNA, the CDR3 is TGTGCCAGCAGCCAGGTACTAGCGTCGAGTGAGCAGTTCTTC. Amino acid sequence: CASSQVLASSEQFF.

The CDR3 DNA reads as TGTGCCTGGAGTCCCCGCCGGGGGGGAGTTAACTATGGCTACACCTTC. Residues: CAWSPRRGGVNYGYTF. The V and J genes are TRBV30 and TRBJ1-2; D possibly corresponds to TRBD1 (5 bases). The V end was cut by 2 bases, the J end by 1 base, with 17 bases between. Per the germline V gene, CDR1 is GTSNPN and CDR2 is SVGIG (reference sequence). CDR3 length: 16 amino acids.

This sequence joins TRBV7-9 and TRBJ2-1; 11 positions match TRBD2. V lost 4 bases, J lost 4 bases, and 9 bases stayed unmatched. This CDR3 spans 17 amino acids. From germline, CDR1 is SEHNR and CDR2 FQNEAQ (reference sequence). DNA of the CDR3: TGTGCCAGCAGCTCCGGGACTAGCGGTTTGACGTACAATGAGCAGTTCTTC. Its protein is CASSSGTSGLTYNEQFF.

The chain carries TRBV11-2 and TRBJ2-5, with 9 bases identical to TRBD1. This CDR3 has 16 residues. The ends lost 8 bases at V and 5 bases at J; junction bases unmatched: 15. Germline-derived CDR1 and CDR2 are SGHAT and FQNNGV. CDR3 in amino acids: CASSDRDRDPRETQYF. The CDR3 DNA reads TGTGCCAGCTCCGACCGGGACAGGGACCCCAGGGAGACCCAGTACTTC.

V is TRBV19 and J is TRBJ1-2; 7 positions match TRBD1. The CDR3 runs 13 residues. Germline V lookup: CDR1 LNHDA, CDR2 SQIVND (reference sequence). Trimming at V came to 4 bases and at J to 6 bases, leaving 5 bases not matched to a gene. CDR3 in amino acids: CASSTRQGDGYTF. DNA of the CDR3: TGTGCCAGTAGTACCCGACAGGGAGATGGCTACACCTTC.

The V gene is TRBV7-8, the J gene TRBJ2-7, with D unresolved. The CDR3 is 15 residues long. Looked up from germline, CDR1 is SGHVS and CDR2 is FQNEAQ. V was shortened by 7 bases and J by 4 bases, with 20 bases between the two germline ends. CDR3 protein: CASTPGRGWSYEQYF. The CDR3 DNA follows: TGTGCCAGCACCCCAGGACGAGGTTGGTCGTACGAGCAGTACTTC.

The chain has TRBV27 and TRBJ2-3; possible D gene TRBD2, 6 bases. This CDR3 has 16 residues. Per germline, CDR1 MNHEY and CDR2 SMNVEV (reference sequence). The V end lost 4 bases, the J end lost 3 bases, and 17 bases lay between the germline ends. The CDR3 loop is CASSSLGRKWTDTQYF. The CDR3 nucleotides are TGTGCCAGCAGTTCCCTTGGGAGGAAGTGGACAGATACGCAGTATTTT.

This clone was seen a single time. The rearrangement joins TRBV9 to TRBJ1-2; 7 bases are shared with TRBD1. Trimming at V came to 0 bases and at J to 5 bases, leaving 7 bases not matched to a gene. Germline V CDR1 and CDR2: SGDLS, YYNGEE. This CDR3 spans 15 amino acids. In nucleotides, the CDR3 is TGTGCCAGCAGCGTAGAAGGACAGGCTCTATATGGCTACACCTTC. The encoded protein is CASSVEGQALYGYTF.

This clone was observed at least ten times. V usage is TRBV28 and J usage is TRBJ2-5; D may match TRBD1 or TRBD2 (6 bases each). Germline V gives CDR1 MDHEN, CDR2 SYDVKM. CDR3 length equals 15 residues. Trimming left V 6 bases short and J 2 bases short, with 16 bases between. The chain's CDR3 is CASSRRGRLQETQYF. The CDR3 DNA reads TGTGCCAGCAGCCGACGGGGGCGCTTACAAGAGACCCAGTACTTC.

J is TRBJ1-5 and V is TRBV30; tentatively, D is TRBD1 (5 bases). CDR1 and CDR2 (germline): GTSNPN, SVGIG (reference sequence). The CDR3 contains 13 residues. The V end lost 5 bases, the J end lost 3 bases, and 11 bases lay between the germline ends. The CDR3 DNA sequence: TGTGCCTGGGCACCAGGGATCAATCAGCCCCAGCATTTT. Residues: CAWAPGINQPQHF.

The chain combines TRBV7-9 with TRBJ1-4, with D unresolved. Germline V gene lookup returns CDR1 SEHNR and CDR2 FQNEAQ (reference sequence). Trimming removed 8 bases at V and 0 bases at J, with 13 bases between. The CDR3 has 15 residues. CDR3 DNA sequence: TGTGCCAGCGGGGAGAAGATAGCAACTAATGAAAAACTGTTTTTT. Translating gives CASGEKIATNEKLFF. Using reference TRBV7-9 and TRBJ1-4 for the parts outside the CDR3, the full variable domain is DTGVSQNPRHKITKRGQNVTFRCDPISEHNRLYWYRQTLGQGPEFLTYFQNEAQLEKSRLLSDRFSAERPKGSFSTLEIQRTEQGDSAMYLCASGEKIATNEKLFFGSGTQLSVL.

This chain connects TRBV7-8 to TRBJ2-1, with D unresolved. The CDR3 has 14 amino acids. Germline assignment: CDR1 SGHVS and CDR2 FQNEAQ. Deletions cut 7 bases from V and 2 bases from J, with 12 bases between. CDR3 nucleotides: TGTGCCAGCAATCAAGGCGGTGCCTACAATGAGCAGTTCTTC. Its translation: CASNQGGAYNEQFF.

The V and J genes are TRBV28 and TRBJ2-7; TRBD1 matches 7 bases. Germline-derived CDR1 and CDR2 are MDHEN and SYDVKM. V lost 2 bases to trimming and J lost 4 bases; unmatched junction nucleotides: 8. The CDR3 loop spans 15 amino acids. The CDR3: CASSLRGTVKYEQYF. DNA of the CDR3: TGTGCCAGCAGTTTAAGAGGGACAGTAAAATACGAGCAGTACTTC.

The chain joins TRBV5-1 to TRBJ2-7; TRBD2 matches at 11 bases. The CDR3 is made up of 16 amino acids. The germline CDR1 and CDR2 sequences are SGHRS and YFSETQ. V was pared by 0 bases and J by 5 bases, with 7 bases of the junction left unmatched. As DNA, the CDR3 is TGCGCCAGCAGCTTGGAGCATAGCGGGAGGGCCGACGAGCAGTACTTC. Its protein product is CASSLEHSGRADEQYF.

The CDR3 here is CASSSGSANTGELFF. DNA for the CDR3: TGTGCCAGCAGCTCAGGTTCAGCGAACACCGGGGAGCTGTTTTTT. This rearrangement joins TRBV5-4 to TRBJ2-2; D is unclear. CDR3 length: 15 amino acids. V lost 3 bases and J lost 0, with 9 bases in between. Germline lookup yields CDR1 SGHNT and CDR2 YYREEE (reference sequence).

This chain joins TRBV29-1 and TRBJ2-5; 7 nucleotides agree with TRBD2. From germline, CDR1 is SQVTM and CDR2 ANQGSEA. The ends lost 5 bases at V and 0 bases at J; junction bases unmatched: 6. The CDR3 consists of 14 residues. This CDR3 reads CSVTTAGDQETQYF. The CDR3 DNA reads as TGCAGCGTTACCACTGCGGGGGACCAAGAGACCCAGTACTTC.

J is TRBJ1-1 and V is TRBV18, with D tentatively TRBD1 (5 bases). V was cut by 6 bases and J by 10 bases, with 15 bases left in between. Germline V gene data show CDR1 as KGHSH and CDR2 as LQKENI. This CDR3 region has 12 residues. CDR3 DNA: TGTGCCAGCTCGACTCCCAGTGGGGGAGCTTTCTTT. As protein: CASSTPSGGAFF.

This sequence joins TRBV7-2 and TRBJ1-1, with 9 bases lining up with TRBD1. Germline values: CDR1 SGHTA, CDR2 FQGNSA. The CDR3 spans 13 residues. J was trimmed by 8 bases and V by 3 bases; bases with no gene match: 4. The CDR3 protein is CASSFRQGVEAFF. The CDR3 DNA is TGTGCCAGCAGCTTTCGACAGGGGGTAGAAGCTTTCTTT.

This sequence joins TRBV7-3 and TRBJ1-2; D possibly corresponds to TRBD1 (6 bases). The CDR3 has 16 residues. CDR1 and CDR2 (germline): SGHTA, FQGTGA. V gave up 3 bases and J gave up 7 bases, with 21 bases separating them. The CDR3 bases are TGTGCCAGCAGCTTCAAGGGCCCCCCGGGGGCTAGTGGCTACACCTTC. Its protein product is CASSFKGPPGASGYTF.

Here the CDR3 DNA reads TGTGCCAGCAGTTTTATGGGAATGAACACTGAAGCTTTCTTT. Amino acids: CASSFMGMNTEAFF. V gene TRBV2 combines with J gene TRBJ1-1, with unresolved D. CDR3 length: 14 residues. CDR1 and CDR2 (germline): SNHLY, FYNNEI. The V end lost 5 bases, the J end lost 0 bases, and 10 bases lay between the germline ends.

As DNA, the CDR3 is TGCGCCAGCAGCCAAGATGCGGCTGGGGAGGGGATCGAGTATTTT. Protein product: CASSQDAAGEGIEYF. V gene TRBV4-1 combines with J gene TRBJ2-3, with 7 positions matching TRBD2. The CDR3 is 15 amino acids. J gave up 13 bases and V 0 bases, and 13 bases lay outside the gene matches. Germline V gene sequence: CDR1 MGHRA, CDR2 YSYEKL.

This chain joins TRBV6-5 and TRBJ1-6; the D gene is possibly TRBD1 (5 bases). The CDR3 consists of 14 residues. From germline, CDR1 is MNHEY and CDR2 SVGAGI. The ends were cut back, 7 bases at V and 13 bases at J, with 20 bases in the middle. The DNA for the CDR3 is TGTGCCAGCAAGGAGGACGGGACCCTTAGGCCCCTCCACTTT. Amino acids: CASKEDGTLRPLHF.

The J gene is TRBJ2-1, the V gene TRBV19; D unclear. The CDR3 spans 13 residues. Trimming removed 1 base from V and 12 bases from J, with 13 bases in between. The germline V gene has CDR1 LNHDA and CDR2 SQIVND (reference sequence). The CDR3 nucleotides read TGTGCCAGTAGTATAGGAACCGGAAGTTGGCAGTTCTTC. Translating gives CASSIGTGSWQFF.

CDR3: CASSVFGTDTQYF. CDR3 bases: TGTGCCAGCAGTGTGTTCGGCACAGATACGCAGTATTTT. This rearrangement joins TRBV2 to TRBJ2-3; D is unresolved. CDR3 length: 13 amino acids. The V gene lost 4 bases and the J gene lost 1 base, with 6 bases spanning the gap. The germline V gene has CDR1 SNHLY and CDR2 FYNNEI.

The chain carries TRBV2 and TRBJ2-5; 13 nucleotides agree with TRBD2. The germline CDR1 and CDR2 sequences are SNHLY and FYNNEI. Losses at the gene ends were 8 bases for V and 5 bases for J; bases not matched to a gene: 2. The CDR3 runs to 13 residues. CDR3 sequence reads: CASELAGGETQYF. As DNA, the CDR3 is TGTGCCAGCGAACTAGCGGGAGGGGAGACCCAGTACTTC. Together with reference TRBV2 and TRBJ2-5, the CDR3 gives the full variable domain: EPEVTQTPSHQVTQMGQEVILRCVPISNHLYFYWYRQILGQKVEFLVSFYNNEISEKSEIFDDQFSVERPDGSNFTLKIRSTKLEDSAMYFCASELAGGETQYFGPGTRLLVL.

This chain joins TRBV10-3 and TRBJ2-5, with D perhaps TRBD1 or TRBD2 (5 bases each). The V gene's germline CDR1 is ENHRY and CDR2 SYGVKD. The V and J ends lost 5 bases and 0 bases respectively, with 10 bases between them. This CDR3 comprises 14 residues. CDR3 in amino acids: CAISRGDHQETQYF. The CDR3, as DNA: TGTGCCATCAGTCGAGGGGACCACCAAGAGACCCAGTACTTC.